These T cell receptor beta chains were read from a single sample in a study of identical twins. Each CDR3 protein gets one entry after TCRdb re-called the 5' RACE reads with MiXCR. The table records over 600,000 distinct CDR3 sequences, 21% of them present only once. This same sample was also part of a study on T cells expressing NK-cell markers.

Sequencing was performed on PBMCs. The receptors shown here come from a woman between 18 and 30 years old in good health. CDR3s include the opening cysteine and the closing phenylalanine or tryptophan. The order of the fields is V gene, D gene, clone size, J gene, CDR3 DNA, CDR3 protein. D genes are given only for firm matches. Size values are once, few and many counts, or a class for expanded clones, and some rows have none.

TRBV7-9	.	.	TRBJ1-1	TGTGCCAGCAGCTTAGACAGTTACACTGAAGCTTTCTTT	CASSLDSYTEAFF
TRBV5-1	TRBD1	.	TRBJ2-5	TGCGCCAGCAGCCCCTTCCCGGGACAGGGATCAGGAGAGACCCAGTACTTC	CASSPFPGQGSGETQYF
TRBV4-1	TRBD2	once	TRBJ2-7	TGCGCCAGCAGCCAGGGTAGCGGGGGGGGGTACGAGCAGTACTTC	CASSQGSGGGYEQYF
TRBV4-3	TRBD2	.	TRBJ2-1	TGCGCCAGCAGCCAAGACCCACTAGCGGGAGGGCAGAACAATGAGCAGTTCTTC	CASSQDPLAGGQNNEQFF
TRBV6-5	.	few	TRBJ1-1	TGTGCCAGCAGTTACCTCTCCAAGGGGATGAACACTGAAGCTTTCTTT	CASSYLSKGMNTEAFF
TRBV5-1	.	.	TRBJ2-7	TGCGCCAGCAGCGCCCGACAGGACCGCGAGCAGTACTTC	CASSARQDREQYF
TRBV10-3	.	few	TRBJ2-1	TGTGCCATCAGTGAGTCAAATAGGGGTGGGCAGTTCTTC	CAISESNRGGQFF
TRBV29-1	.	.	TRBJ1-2	TGCAGCACGCCGGGACTCTATGGCTACACCTTC	CSTPGLYGYTF
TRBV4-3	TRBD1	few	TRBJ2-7	TGCGCCAGCAGCCATGAGTACAGGGGTTTCTCCTACGAGCAGTACTTC	CASSHEYRGFSYEQYF
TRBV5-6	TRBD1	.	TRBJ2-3	TGTGCCAGCAGCTTGGTTGTCAGGGGGTTAGTTACGCAGTATTTT	CASSLVVRGLVTQYF
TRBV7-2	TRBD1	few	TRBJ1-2	TGTGCCAGCAGCTCTCAAAACAGGGGAAACTATGGCTACACCTTC	CASSSQNRGNYGYTF
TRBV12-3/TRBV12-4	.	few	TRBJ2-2	TGTGCCAGCGACGGATCCTTGAACACCGGGGAGCTGTTTTTT	CASDGSLNTGELFF
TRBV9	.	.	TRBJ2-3	TGTGCCAGCAGCAAGGACTTGCGCACAGATACGCAGTATTTT	CASSKDLRTDTQYF
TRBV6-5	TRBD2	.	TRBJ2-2	TGTGCCAGCAGTTACTCCGGGACTACGAACACCGGGGAGCTGTTTTTT	CASSYSGTTNTGELFF
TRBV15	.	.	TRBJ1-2	TGTGCCACCAGCAGCAGGCCCCAGCGAGGCTACACCTTC	CATSSRPQRGYTF
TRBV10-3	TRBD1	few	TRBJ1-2	TGTGCCATCAGTGCACAGGGGGGATATGGCTACACCTTC	CAISAQGGYGYTF
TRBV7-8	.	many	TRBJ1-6	TGTGCCAGCAGCTTAGTGGAGAATTCACCCCTCCACTTT	CASSLVENSPLHF
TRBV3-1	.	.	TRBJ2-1	TGTGCCTCCTCCAAGCAGGTACCGTGGGGGCCTGGTAGTGAGCAGTTCTTC	CASSKQVPWGPGSEQFF
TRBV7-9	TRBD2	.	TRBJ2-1	TGTGCCAGCAGCTTCACTAGCGGGAGCAATGAGCAGTTCTTC	CASSFTSGSNEQFF
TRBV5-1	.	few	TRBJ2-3	TGCGCCAGCAACCCCCCCTCTGCAGATACGCAGTATTTT	CASNPPSADTQYF
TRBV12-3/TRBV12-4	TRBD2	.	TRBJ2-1	TGTGCCAGCAGTCCCAGGGGTAGCGGGAGCAGCAATGAGCAGTTCTTC	CASSPRGSGSSNEQFF
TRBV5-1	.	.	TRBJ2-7	TGCGCCAGCAGCTTGGGCTGGGGCCGAAGCTACGAGCAGTACTTC	CASSLGWGRSYEQYF
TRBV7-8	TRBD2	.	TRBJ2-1	TGTGCCAGCAGCTTGCACGGAGCGGGAGAATACAATGAGCAGTTCTTC	CASSLHGAGEYNEQFF
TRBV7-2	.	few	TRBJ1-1	TGTGCCACTCCGGGGCCGACATCTTCTAGGACTGAAGCTTTCTTT	CATPGPTSSRTEAFF
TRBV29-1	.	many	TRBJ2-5	TGCAGCGATATCCCCCGCCAGGGCGAGACCCAGTACTTC	CSDIPRQGETQYF
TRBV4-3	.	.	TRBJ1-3	TGCGCCAGCAGCCAAGAAGAGGCAGGGAGGATCTCTGGAAACACCATATATTTT	CASSQEEAGRISGNTIYF
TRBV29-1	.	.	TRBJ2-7	TGCAGCGTGGGCCTCCCCTACGAGCAGTACTTC	CSVGLPYEQYF
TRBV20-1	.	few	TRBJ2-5	TGCAGTGCTATTGCGCAAGAGACCCAGTACTTC	CSAIAQETQYF
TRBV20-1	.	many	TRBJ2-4	TGCAGTGCTAGAGCACGGGGGTCAAACGAAAACATTCAGTACTTC	CSARARGSNENIQYF
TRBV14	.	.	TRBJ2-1	TGTGCCAGCAGCCCCTGGCAGGCCTCCTACAATGAGCAGTTCTTC	CASSPWQASYNEQFF
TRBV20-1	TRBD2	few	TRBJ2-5	TGCAGTGCTAAGGGGACTAGCGGAAGGGAGGGAGAGACCCAGTACTTC	CSAKGTSGREGETQYF
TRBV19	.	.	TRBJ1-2	TGTGCCAGTAGTATGTACGGGACACCTATGTACGGCTACACCTTC	CASSMYGTPMYGYTF
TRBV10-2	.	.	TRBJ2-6	TGCGCCCTTGCCCCCAGCTCTGGGGCCAACGTCCTGACTTTC	CALAPSSGANVLTF
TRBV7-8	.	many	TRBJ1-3	TGTGCCAGCAGCTTAAGCAGGGCTGGAAACACCATATATTTT	CASSLSRAGNTIYF
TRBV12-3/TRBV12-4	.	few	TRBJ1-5	TGTGCCAGCAGTGGCGTCGCAGGGTATCAGCCCCAGCATTTT	CASSGVAGYQPQHF
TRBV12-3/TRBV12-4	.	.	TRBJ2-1	TGTGCCAGCAGCTCTGGCCCAAGGGGGACGGTCAATGAGCAGTTCTTC	CASSSGPRGTVNEQFF
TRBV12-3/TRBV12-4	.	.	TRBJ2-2	TGTGCCAGCAGATCGCGGGGAGTCGCGAACACCGGGGAGCTGTTTTTT	CASRSRGVANTGELFF
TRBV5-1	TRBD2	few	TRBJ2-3	TGCGCCAGCAGCCCGGGACTAGCGGGGACCACAGATACGCAGTATTTT	CASSPGLAGTTDTQYF
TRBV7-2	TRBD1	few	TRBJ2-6	TGTGCCAGCAGTCCGACAGGGATGATCACTGGGGCCAACGTCCTGACTTTC	CASSPTGMITGANVLTF
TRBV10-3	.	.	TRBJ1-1	TGTGCCATCAGTGACCCAGGGTTTAGCGGCACTGAAGCTTTCTTT	CAISDPGFSGTEAFF
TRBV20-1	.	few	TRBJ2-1	TGCAGTGCCTCGAGGGGGAGGGGTGAGCAGTTCTTC	CSASRGRGEQFF
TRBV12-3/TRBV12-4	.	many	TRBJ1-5	TGTGCCAGCAGCGACTATAGCAATCAGCCCCAGCATTTT	CASSDYSNQPQHF
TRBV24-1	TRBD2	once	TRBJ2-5	TGTGCCACCAGCCCCCGGGAGGGCCTTGGAGAGACCCAGTACTTC	CATSPREGLGETQYF
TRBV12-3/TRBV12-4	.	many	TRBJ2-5	TGTGCCAGCAGCCACGACTACCGGGAGACCCAGTACTTC	CASSHDYRETQYF